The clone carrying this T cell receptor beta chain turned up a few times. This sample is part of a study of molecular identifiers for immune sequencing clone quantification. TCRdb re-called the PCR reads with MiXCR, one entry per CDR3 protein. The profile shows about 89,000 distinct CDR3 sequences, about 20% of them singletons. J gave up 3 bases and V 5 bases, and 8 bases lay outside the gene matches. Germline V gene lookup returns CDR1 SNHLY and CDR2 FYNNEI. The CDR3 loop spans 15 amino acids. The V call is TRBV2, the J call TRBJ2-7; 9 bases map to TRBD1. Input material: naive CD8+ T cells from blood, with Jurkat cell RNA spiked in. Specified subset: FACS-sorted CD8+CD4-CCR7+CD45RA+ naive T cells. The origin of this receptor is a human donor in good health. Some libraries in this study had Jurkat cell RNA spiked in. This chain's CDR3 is CASSSMRQGDYEQYF. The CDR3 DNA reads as TGTGCCAGCAGTTCAATGAGACAGGGGGACTACGAGCAGTACTTC.